This T cell receptor beta chain was found in a study of identical twins. Note on this clonotype: Its antigen is still unknown.

The CDR3 covers 13 residues. V was trimmed by 4 bases and J by 7 bases, leaving 13 bases between them. Germline V gives CDR1 SEHNR, CDR2 FQNEAQ (reference sequence). TCRdb fed the 5' RACE reads into MiXCR, producing one record per CDR3 protein. The sample lists roughly 190,000 distinct CDR3 sequences, 15% to 20% seen once, with 35% to 45% in the top ten. Regarding the study as a whole: Conclusions were based on cross-sectional statistical analysis, without following the same donors.

A further study also used this sample, focusing on T cells expressing NK-cell markers. This second study says: The study sequenced eight donors, seven HCMV-seropositive and one seronegative. The study found dominant NKG2C+ clonotypes at roughly 1.0-7.5% of CD8+ T cells in six donors. One observes that, in several donors, these clonotypes were also the leading ones within the CD3+CD56-NKG2C+ fraction.

Material for sequencing was CD8+ T cells sorted from blood. The TCR sequence derives from a woman between 18 and 30 years old in good health. The chain is built from TRBV7-9 and TRBJ1-1; D is possibly TRBD1 (6 bases). CDR3 sequence (DNA): TGTGCCAGCAGCTATCGGGACACGAGTGAAGCTTTCTTT. It specifies CASSYRDTSEAFF.